This T cell receptor (beta chain) was captured in a study of blood T cell repertoires in COVID-19. Study summary: The United States, Italy and Spain supplied acute and convalescent COVID-19 samples.

Profiling relied on immunoSEQ multiplex PCR, and the TCRdb table lists in-frame clones only, not all of them. The table records roughly 73,000 clones, 88% of them present only once. Germline V gene data show CDR1 as MNHEY and CDR2 as SMNVEV (reference sequence). The V and J ends lost 2 bases and 8 bases respectively, with 13 bases between them. This CDR3 has 14 residues. The clonotype was recovered from a man aged 65 to 85 with active or convalescent COVID-19. Sequences were obtained from peripheral blood. This chain links TRBV27 with TRBJ2-1; D gene uncertain. The CDR3 protein is CASSLLPTVDEQFF. The CDR3 region has the DNA TGTGCCAGCAGTTTACTCCCCACAGTCGATGAGCAGTTCTTC.